This passage covers 21 T cell receptor beta chains from one sample sequenced in a study of response to subunit inactivated influenza vaccine. TCRdb itself ran the RT-PCR reads through MiXCR, one entry per CDR3 protein. The table shows about 650,000 distinct CDR3 sequences, with around 16% occurring only once. Sequences were derived from PBMCs from blood, sampled about 12 days after vaccination. These receptors were obtained from a man in his forties or fifties who received an inactivated influenza vaccine.

This clonotype was detected only a few times. The genes are TRBV4-3 and TRBJ2-7; the match to TRBD1 covers 11 bases. Per germline, CDR1 LGHNA and CDR2 YSLEER. V trimming: 2 bases; J trimming: 3 bases; junction bases outside the gene matches: 6. The CDR3 is made up of 16 amino acids. CDR3 sequence (DNA): TGCGCCAGCAGCCAACTAACCGGGACAGGGGGCTACGAGCAGTACTTC. It specifies CASSQLTGTGGYEQYF.

There are a few counts of this clonotype. V and J are TRBV11-1 and TRBJ2-5; 11 positions agree with TRBD1. With V trimmed by 6 bases and J by 2 bases, 17 bases remained unmatched. CDR1 is SGHAT, CDR2 FQDESV, per germline (reference sequence). The CDR3 extends over 19 amino acids. The CDR3 loop reads CASSFFPGGTGGFQETQYF. CDR3 coding DNA: TGTGCCAGCAGTTTTTTTCCAGGCGGGACAGGGGGTTTTCAAGAGACCCAGTACTTC.

This clonotype was seen more than once but under ten times. The CDR3 spells CASSDTYRGSTDTQYF. The CDR3 DNA reads as TGCGCCAGCAGCGACACTTACAGGGGGAGCACAGATACGCAGTATTTT. The chain couples TRBV5-1 to TRBJ2-3; 8 nucleotides agree with TRBD1. The CDR3 extends over 16 amino acids. The germline CDR1 and CDR2 sequences are SGHRS and YFSETQ. V shed 4 bases and J 0 bases; nucleotides not matched to a gene: 7.

This chain connects TRBV7-9 to TRBJ1-1, with D possibly being TRBD1 (5 bases). CDR1 is SEHNR and CDR2 is FQNEAQ in the germline V gene (reference sequence). The CDR3 consists of 15 residues. V was clipped by 2 bases and J by 4 bases, with 14 bases between them. As DNA, the CDR3 is TGTGCCAGCAGCTTAATGGCGAGGGGCCGCACTGAAGCTTTCTTT. The encoded protein is CASSLMARGRTEAFF.

This clonotype was observed many times. V usage is TRBV4-3 and J usage is TRBJ1-5; unclear D gene. The V end was cut by 3 bases, the J end by 2 bases, with 20 bases between. Looked up from germline, CDR1 is LGHNA and CDR2 is YSLEER. There are 18 residues in the CDR3. CDR3 region: CASSHIAQESLCNQPQHF. Written as DNA, the CDR3 is TGCGCCAGCAGCCACATTGCGCAGGAATCACTTTGCAATCAGCCCCAGCATTTT.

There are many counts of this clonotype. CDR3 sequence: CASSLAPQETQYF. For the CDR3, the DNA is TGCGCCAGCAGCTTGGCGCCCCAAGAGACCCAGTACTTC. The J gene is TRBJ2-5, the V gene TRBV5-1; no clear D. This CDR3 is built from 13 residues. V was pared by 0 bases and J by 1 base, with 4 bases between. Germline V CDR1 and CDR2: SGHRS, YFSETQ.

The V and J genes are TRBV7-8 and TRBJ2-3; tentatively, D is TRBD2 (6 bases). In germline, CDR1 is SGHVS, CDR2 FQNEAQ. The CDR3 sequence is 16 residues long. V was cut by 1 base and J by 1 base, with 12 bases left in between. The CDR3 loop is CASSLVAGYGTDTQYF. As DNA, the CDR3 is TGTGCCAGCAGCTTAGTGGCGGGGTATGGCACAGATACGCAGTATTTT.

This clonotype appeared a few times. This chain connects TRBV12-3 or TRBV12-4 to TRBJ1-2; 8 positions agree with TRBD1. This CDR3 has 14 amino acids. The ends lost 6 bases at V and 8 bases at J; junction bases unmatched: 11. CDR3 protein: CASSPGTGWLGYTF. The CDR3 DNA reads as TGTGCCAGCAGCCCTGGGACAGGTTGGTTGGGCTACACCTTC.

The chain uses TRBV27 and TRBJ2-7; 12 bases match TRBD1. The CDR3 consists of 14 residues. With 4 bases clipped from V and 6 bases from J, the junction kept 4 bases outside the gene matches. Germline lookup yields CDR1 MNHEY and CDR2 SMNVEV (reference sequence). CDR3 loop: CASSSRDRGPEQYF. In nucleotides, the CDR3 is TGTGCCAGCAGTTCCCGGGACAGGGGGCCCGAGCAGTACTTC.

The gene calls are TRBV12-3 or TRBV12-4 and TRBJ2-3; D is uncertain. Trimming took 2 bases from V and 1 from J, leaving 10 bases between them. This CDR3 is built from 15 residues. CDR3 in amino acids: CASSLNSVGTDTQYF. CDR3 in DNA: TGTGCCAGCAGTTTAAATAGTGTGGGCACAGATACGCAGTATTTT.

CDR3 region: CSALRGRGSNQPQHF. CDR3 coding DNA: TGCAGTGCCCTCAGGGGGCGCGGAAGCAATCAGCCCCAGCATTTT. The V gene is TRBV20-1, the J gene TRBJ1-5; 8 bases match TRBD1. Looked up from germline, CDR1 is DFQATT and CDR2 is SNEGSKA (reference sequence). The CDR3 is 15 amino acids. V dropped 6 bases and J dropped 1; count of bases not matched to a gene: 8.

The V gene is TRBV7-9, the J gene TRBJ2-6; D not certain. This CDR3 region has 15 residues. CDR1 SEHNR and CDR2 FQNEAQ come from the germline V gene (reference sequence). With 10 bases removed from V and 0 bases from J, the gap between germline ends came to 13 bases. The CDR3 coding sequence is TGTGCCATAGCCTGGGGAACCTCTGGGGCCAACGTCCTGACTTTC. It is translated as CAIAWGTSGANVLTF.

The chain is built from TRBV18 and TRBJ2-1, with D unresolved. There are 15 residues in the CDR3. From germline, CDR1 is KGHSH and CDR2 LQKENI. V was trimmed by 5 bases and J by 0 bases, leaving 11 bases between them. CDR3 nucleotides: TGTGCCAGCTCAGCCGGACGGAGCTCCTACAATGAGCAGTTCTTC. Protein sequence: CASSAGRSSYNEQFF.

This clonotype was seen only a few times. The rearrangement links TRBV6-6 to TRBJ2-1, with D unclear. CDR3 size: 11 residues. Looked up from germline, CDR1 is MNHNY and CDR2 is SVGAGI (reference sequence). V lost 6 bases to trimming and J lost 6 bases, with 6 bases between them. The CDR3 coding sequence is TGTGCCAGCAGCTACACCAATGAGCAGTTCTTC. Residues: CASSYTNEQFF.

This sequence joins TRBV30 and TRBJ2-7; TRBD1 matches 8 bases. With 0 bases clipped from V and 0 bases from J, the junction kept 4 bases outside the gene matches. The CDR3 is 15 amino acids. Germline V gives CDR1 GTSNPN, CDR2 SVGIG (reference sequence). The CDR3 nucleotides are TGTGCCTGGAGTGTAGACAGGGGTTTCTCCTACGAGCAGTACTTC. It specifies CAWSVDRGFSYEQYF.

The V gene is TRBV6-1, the J gene TRBJ2-2; maybe TRBD2 (6 bases). V was pared by 7 bases and J by 1 base, with 10 bases between. The CDR3 spans 14 residues. From germline, CDR1 is MNHNS and CDR2 SASEGT. The CDR3 DNA sequence: TGTGCCAGCATGAGGCGGGAGAACACCGGGGAGCTGTTTTTT. It specifies CASMRRENTGELFF.

This clonotype has ten or more counts. The genes are TRBV5-1 and TRBJ2-3; 10 bases align to TRBD1. Per the germline V gene, CDR1 is SGHRS and CDR2 is YFSETQ. The CDR3 consists of 17 residues. V lost 1 base to trimming and J lost 3 bases; unmatched junction nucleotides: 8. CDR3 nucleotides: TGCGCCAGCAGCTTGACTTACGGGACAGGGGTAACAGATACGCAGTATTTT. Its protein is CASSLTYGTGVTDTQYF.

The chain joins TRBV7-2 to TRBJ2-4, with D unresolved. The germline V gene has CDR1 SGHTA and CDR2 FQGNSA. Trimming removed 2 bases from V and 2 bases from J, with 7 bases in between. The CDR3 spans 14 residues. The CDR3 region has the DNA TGTGCCAGCAGCTTATCGGATTCCAAAAACATTCAGTACTTC. It translates to CASSLSDSKNIQYF.

This rearrangement joins TRBV7-2 to TRBJ2-7; D gene uncertain. V gave up 4 bases and J gave up 0 bases, with 13 bases separating them. The germline V gene encodes CDR1 SGHTA and CDR2 FQGNSA. CDR3 size: 15 residues. As DNA, the CDR3 is TGTGCCAGCAGCTCACTGGCTTGGAGCTCCTACGAGCAGTACTTC. It translates to CASSSLAWSSYEQYF.

The chain has TRBV14 and TRBJ2-3; tentative D call: TRBD1 (5 bases). Trimming pared 2 bases from V and 7 bases from J, leaving 7 bases between. Germline V gene data show CDR1 as SGHDN and CDR2 as FVKESK. The CDR3 is 12 residues long. The CDR3 loop is CASSQQGYTQYF. DNA of the CDR3: TGTGCCAGCAGCCAACAGGGTTATACGCAGTATTTT.

This clonotype was seen only a few times. Here the CDR3 reads CASSIGQGIYEQYF. CDR3 bases: TGCGCCAGCAGCATCGGACAGGGGATCTACGAGCAGTACTTC. The gene calls are TRBV5-1 and TRBJ2-7; TRBD1 matches at 9 bases. CDR1 is SGHRS, CDR2 YFSETQ, per germline. The CDR3 is 14 amino acids. V lost 4 bases, J lost 3 bases, and 5 bases stayed unmatched.